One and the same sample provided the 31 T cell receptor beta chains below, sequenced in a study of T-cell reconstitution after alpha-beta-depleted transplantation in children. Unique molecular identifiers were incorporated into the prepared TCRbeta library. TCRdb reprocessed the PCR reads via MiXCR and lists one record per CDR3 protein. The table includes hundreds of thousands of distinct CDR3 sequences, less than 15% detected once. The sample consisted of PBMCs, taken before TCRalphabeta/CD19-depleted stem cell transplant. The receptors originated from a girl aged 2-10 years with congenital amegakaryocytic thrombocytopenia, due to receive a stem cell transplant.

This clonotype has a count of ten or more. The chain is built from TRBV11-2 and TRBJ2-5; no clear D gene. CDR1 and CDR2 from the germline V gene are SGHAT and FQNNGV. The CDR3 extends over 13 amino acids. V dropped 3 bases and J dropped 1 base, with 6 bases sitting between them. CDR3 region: CASSLVFQETQYF. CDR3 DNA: TGTGCCAGCAGCTTGGTCTTCCAAGAGACCCAGTACTTC.

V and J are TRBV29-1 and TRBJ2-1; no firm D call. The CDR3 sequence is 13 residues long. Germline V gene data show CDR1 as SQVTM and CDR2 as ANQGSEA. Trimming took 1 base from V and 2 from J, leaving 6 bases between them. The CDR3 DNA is TGCAGCGTTGAAGGGGGAACCTACAATGAGCAGTTCTTC. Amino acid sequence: CSVEGGTYNEQFF.

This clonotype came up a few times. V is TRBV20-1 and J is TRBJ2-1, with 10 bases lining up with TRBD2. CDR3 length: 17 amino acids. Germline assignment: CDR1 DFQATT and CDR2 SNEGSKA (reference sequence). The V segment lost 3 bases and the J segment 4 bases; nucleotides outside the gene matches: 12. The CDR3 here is CSARGGLAGDPYNEQFF. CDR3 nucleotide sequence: TGCAGTGCTAGGGGGGGGCTAGCGGGGGACCCTTACAATGAGCAGTTCTTC.

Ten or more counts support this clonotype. In DNA form, the CDR3 reads TGTGCCAGCAGTTACTTTTACAACACAGATACGCAGTATTTT. This codes for CASSYFYNTDTQYF. The chain couples TRBV6-5 to TRBJ2-3; D remains unclear. V was pared by 1 base and J by 2 bases, with 7 bases between. Germline loops: CDR1 MNHEY, CDR2 SVGAGI. This CDR3 region has 14 residues.

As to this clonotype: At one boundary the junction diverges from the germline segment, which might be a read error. The CDR3 DNA is TGTGCCACCAGTCCCCCCGGACAGAGCTACGAGCAGCACTTC. Encoded protein: CATSPPGQSYEQHF. V and J are TRBV15 and TRBJ2-7; perhaps TRBD1 as D (6 bases). The length of the CDR3 is 14 residues. Germline CDR1 and CDR2: LNHNV and YYDKDF (reference sequence).

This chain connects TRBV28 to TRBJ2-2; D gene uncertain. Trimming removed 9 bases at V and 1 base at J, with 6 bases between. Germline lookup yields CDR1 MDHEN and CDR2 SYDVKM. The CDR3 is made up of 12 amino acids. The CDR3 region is CASQKNTGELFF. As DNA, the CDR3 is TGTGCCAGTCAAAAGAACACCGGGGAGCTGTTTTTT.

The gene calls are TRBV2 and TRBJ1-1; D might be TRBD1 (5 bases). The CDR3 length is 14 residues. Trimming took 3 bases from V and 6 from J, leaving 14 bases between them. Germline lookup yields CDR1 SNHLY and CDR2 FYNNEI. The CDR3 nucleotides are TGTGCCAGCAGTGATTGGGGGGGAGTGCCTGAAGCTTTCTTT. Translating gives CASSDWGGVPEAFF. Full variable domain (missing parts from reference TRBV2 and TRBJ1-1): EPEVTQTPSHQVTQMGQEVILRCVPISNHLYFYWYRQILGQKVEFLVSFYNNEISEKSEIFDDQFSVERPDGSNFTLKIRSTKLEDSAMYFCASSDWGGVPEAFFGQGTRLTVV.

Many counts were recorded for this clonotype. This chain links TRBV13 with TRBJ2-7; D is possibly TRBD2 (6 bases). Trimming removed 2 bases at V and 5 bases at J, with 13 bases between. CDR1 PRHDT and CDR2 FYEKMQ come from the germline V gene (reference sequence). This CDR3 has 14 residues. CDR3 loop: CASSLNQGRNEQYF. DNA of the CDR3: TGTGCCAGCAGCTTAAATCAAGGGAGGAACGAGCAGTACTTC.

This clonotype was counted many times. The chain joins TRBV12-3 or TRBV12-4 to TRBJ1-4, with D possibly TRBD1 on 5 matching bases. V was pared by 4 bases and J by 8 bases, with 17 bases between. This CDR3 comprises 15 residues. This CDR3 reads CASSSFGQGNEKLFF. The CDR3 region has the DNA TGTGCCAGCAGTTCCTTCGGGCAGGGAAACGAAAAACTGTTTTTT.

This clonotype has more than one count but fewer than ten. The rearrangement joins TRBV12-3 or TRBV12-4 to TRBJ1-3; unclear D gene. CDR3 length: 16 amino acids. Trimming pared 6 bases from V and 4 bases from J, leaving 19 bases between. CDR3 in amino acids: CASSRLTLGSGNTIYF. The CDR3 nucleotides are TGTGCCAGCAGCCGACTCACCCTAGGGTCCGGAAACACCATATATTTT.

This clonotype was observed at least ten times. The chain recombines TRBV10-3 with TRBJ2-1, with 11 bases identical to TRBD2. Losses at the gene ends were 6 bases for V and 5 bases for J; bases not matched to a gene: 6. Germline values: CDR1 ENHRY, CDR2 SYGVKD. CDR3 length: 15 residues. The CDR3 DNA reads TGTGCCATCAGGGCCACTAGCGGGAGTGACAATGAGCAGTTCTTC. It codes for CAIRATSGSDNEQFF.

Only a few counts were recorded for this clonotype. The DNA for the CDR3 is TGCGCCAGCAGTTCAAGGGACAGGCCTACCGGGGAGCTGTTTTTT. Amino acids: CASSSRDRPTGELFF. The chain uses TRBV5-1 and TRBJ2-2, with TRBD1 identical over 8 bases. Germline CDR1 reads SGHRS; CDR2 reads YFSETQ. CDR3 length: 15 amino acids. V dropped 5 bases and J dropped 5; count of bases not matched to a gene: 8.

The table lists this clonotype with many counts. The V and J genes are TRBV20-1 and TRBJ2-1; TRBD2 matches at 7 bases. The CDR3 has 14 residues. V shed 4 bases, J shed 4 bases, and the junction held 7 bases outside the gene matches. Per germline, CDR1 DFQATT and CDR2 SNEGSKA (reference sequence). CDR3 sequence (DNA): TGCAGTGCTATGATGAGCGGGATGTACAATGAGCAGTTCTTC. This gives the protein CSAMMSGMYNEQFF.

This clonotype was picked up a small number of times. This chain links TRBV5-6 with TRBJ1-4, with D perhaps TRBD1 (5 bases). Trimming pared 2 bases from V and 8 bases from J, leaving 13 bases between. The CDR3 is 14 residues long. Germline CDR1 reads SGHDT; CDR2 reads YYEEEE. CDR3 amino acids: CASSFDSRNEKLFF. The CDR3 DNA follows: TGTGCCAGCAGCTTCGACAGCAGAAACGAAAAACTGTTTTTT.

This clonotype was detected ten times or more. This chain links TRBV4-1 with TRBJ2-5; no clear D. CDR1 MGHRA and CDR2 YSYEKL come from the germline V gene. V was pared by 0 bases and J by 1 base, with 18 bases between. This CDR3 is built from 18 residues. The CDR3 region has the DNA TGCGCCAGCAGCCAAGATATGGTTGCCAGTGGGATCCAAGAGACCCAGTACTTC. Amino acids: CASSQDMVASGIQETQYF.

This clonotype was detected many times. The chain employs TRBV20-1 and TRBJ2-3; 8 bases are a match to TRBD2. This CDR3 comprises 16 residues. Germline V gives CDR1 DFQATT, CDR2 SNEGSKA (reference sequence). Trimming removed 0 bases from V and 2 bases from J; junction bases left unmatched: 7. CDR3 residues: CSARDLKREPTDTQYF. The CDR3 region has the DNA TGCAGTGCTAGAGATCTTAAGCGGGAGCCCACAGATACGCAGTATTTT.

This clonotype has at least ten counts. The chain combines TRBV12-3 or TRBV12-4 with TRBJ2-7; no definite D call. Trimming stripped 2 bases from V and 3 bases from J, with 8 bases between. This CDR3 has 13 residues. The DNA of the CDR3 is TGTGCCAGCAGTTTAAGATACAGCTACGAGCAGTACTTC. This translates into CASSLRYSYEQYF.

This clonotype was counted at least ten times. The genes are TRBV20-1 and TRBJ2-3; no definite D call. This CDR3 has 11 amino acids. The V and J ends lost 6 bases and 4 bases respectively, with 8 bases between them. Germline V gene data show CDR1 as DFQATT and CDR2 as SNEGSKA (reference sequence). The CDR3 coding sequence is TGCAGTGCAACTGTGGCAGATACGCAGTATTTT. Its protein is CSATVADTQYF.

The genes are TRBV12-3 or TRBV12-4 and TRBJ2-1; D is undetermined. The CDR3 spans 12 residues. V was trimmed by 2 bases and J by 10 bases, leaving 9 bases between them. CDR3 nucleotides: TGTGCCAGCAGTTTAATAGGCACGGAGCAGTTCTTC. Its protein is CASSLIGTEQFF.

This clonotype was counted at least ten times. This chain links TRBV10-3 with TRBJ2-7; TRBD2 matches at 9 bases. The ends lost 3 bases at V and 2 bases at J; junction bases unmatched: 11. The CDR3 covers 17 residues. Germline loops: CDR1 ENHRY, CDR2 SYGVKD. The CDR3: CAISDVWASGTPYEQYF. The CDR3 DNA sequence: TGTGCCATCAGTGATGTTTGGGCTAGCGGGACGCCCTACGAGCAGTACTTC.

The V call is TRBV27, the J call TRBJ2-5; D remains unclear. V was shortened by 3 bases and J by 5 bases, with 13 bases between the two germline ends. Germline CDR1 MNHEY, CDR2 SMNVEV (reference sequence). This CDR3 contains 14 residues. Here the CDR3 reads CASSFTFASETQYF. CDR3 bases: TGTGCCAGCAGTTTTACTTTCGCGTCGGAGACCCAGTACTTC.

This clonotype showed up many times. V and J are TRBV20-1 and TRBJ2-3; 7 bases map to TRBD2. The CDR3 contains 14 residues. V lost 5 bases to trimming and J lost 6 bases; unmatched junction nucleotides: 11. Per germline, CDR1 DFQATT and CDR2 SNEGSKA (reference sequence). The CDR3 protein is CSAPLREGRDTQYF. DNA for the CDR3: TGCAGTGCTCCCCTGAGGGAGGGCCGTGATACGCAGTATTTT.

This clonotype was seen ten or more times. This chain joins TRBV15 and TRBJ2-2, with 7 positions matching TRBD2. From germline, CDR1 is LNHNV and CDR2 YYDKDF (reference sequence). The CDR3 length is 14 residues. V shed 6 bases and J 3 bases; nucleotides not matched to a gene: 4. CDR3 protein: CATRLAEYTGELFF. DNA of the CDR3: TGTGCCACCAGGCTAGCGGAGTACACCGGGGAGCTGTTTTTT.

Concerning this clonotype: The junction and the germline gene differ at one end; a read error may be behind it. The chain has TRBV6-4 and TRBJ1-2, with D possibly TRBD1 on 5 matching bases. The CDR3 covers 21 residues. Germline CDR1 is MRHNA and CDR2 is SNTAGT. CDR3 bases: TGTGCCAGCAGTGCCTGGGTTGGAGGGGCACAAGATGATAAGGAGAGGAGTGGCGACACCTTC. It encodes CASSAWVGGAQDDKERSGDTF.

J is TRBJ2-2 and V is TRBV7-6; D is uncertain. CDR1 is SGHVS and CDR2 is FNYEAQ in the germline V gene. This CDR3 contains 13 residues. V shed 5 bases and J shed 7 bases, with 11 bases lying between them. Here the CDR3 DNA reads TGTGCCAGCAGCCCACGGTGGGTCGGGGAGCTGTTTTTT. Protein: CASSPRWVGELFF.

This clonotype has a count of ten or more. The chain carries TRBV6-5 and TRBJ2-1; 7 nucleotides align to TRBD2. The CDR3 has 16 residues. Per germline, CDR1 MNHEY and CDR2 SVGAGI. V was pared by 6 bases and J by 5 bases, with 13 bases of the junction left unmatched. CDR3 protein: CASSLFQAGSHNEQFF. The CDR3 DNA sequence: TGTGCCAGCAGCTTATTTCAAGCGGGGAGCCACAATGAGCAGTTCTTC.

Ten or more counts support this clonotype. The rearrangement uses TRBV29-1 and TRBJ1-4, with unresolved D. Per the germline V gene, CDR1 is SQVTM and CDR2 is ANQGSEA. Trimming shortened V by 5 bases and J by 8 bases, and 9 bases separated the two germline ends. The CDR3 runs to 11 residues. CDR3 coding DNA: TGCAGCGTTCGGCTTGGGGAAAAACTGTTTTTT. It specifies CSVRLGEKLFF. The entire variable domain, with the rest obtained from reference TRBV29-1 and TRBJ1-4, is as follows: SAVISQKPSRDICQRGTSLTIQCQVDSQVTMMFWYRQQPGQSLTLIATANQGSEATYESGFVIDKFPISRPNLTFSTLTVSNMSPEDSSIYLCSVRLGEKLFFGSGTQLSVL.

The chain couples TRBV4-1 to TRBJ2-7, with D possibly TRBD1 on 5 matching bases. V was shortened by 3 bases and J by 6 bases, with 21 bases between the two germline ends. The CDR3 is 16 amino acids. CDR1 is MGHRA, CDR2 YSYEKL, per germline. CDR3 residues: CASSHNTASGSLEQYF. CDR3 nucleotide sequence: TGCGCCAGCAGCCACAACACAGCCTCAGGGTCCCTCGAGCAGTACTTC.

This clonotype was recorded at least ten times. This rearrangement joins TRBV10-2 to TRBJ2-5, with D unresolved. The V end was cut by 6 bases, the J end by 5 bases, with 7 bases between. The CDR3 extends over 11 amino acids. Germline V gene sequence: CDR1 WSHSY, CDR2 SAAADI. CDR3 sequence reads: CASRSGETQYF. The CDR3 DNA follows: TGCGCCAGCAGATCGGGTGAGACCCAGTACTTC.

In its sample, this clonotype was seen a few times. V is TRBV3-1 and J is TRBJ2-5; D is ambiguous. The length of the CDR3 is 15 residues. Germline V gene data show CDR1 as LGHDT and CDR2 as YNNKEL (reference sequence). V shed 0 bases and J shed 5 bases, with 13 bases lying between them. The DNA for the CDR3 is TGTGCCAGCAGCCAAGATGGCGGTCCTGGGGAGACCCAGTACTTC. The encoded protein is CASSQDGGPGETQYF.

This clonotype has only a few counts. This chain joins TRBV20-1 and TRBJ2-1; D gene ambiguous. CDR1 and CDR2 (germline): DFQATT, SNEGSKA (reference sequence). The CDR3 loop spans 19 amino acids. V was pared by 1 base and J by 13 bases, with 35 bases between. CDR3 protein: CSARGSFASALRRPGSQFF. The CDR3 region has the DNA TGCAGTGCTAGAGGTTCCTTCGCCTCGGCTTTGCGTCGCCCAGGTAGTCAGTTCTTC.